Below, one TCR beta chain is given with its context. These data belong to a study of shared T cell receptors in the human thymus. The data were produced by immunoSEQ multiplex PCR, yet TCRdb's version contains in-frame clones alone and is incomplete. This sample carries 630,000 or so clones, over 75% of them seen once, and the ten largest clones take roughly 0.0094%. After removal of 4 bases from V and 0 bases from J, the junction contained 15 bases not matched to a gene. Looked up from germline, CDR1 is MNHNS and CDR2 is SASEGT. The CDR3 sequence is 19 residues long. The data also belong to a second study, concerning human thymus T cells. Per that paper: Apparent skewing of V and J gene usage characterized both thymic and blood repertoires. As related research reported, thymic repertoires overlapped highly among unrelated individuals.

This receptor was obtained from a boy in the first two years of life with a congenital heart defect. Sequenced sample: thymocytes. This chain links TRBV6-1 with TRBJ2-1; 7 bases map to TRBD2. The CDR3 sequence is CASSAIGLAEASSYNEQFF. The DNA of the CDR3 is TGTGCCAGCAGTGCGATAGGCCTAGCGGAGGCAAGCTCCTACAATGAGCAGTTCTTC.